The rows below give T cell receptor beta chains drawn from one sample of a study of PD-L1 blockade in urothelial cancer. Sequenced by immunoSEQ multiplex PCR; TCRdb stores in-frame clones only, minus some. Among more than 80,000 clones, about 80% were seen once, and the ten largest hold more than 8%. This specimen consisted of PBMCs, obtained around atezolizumab (anti-PD-L1) treatment. These receptors all come from a man between 65 and 85 years old with urothelial cancer. The CDR3 runs from the conserved cysteine through the conserved F or W. The D gene is left open where the match is weak. The size of a clone is reported for some rows only, either as once, few or many, or as a class for expanded clones.

j_call	d_call	clone_size	v_call	cdr3_nt	cdr3_aa
TRBJ1-4	NA	NA	TRBV5-1	TGCGCCAGCAGTTTTACAGGAGGGAATGAAAAACTGTTTTTT	CASSFTGGNEKLFF
TRBJ2-1	NA	NA	TRBV10-3	TGTGCCATCTCAGCAGGGTATAATGAGCAGTTCTTC	CAISAGYNEQFF
TRBJ2-3	NA	NA	TRBV18	TGTGCCAGCTCACCACCATCCCGGGTGGGCACAGATACGCAGTATTTT	CASSPPSRVGTDTQYF
TRBJ2-5	TRBD1	NA	TRBV27	TGTGCCAGCAGTTTTTATGTAGGTCTCGAGACAGGGAAAGAGACCCAGTACTTC	CASSFYVGLETGKETQYF
TRBJ2-7	TRBD2	once	TRBV27	TGTGCCAGCAGTTTGGCGGGGGGCACAGGGTACTCCTACGAGCAGTACTTC	CASSLAGGTGYSYEQYF
TRBJ2-7	TRBD1	NA	TRBV7-2	TGTGCCAGCAGCCTTACAGGGGGATATTCTGCCTACGAGCAGTACTTC	CASSLTGGYSAYEQYF
TRBJ2-1	TRBD2	NA	TRBV5-1	TGCGCCAGCAGCTTTAGCGGGACCAAGAACAATGAGCAGTTCTTC	CASSFSGTKNNEQFF
TRBJ2-3	NA	NA	TRBV5-4	TGTGCCAGCAGCCCAGGGCAGGACCGCACAGATACGCAGTATTTT	CASSPGQDRTDTQYF
TRBJ2-7	NA	NA	TRBV4-1	TGCGCCAGCAGCCAAGAGAGTTCTCGGGACGAGCAGTACTTC	CASSQESSRDEQYF
TRBJ2-1	NA	NA	TRBV19	TGTGCCAGTAGTATGTCGCTCTACTACAATGAGCAGTTCTTC	CASSMSLYYNEQFF
TRBJ1-3	TRBD1	NA	TRBV7-2	TGTGCCAGCAGCTTAGATGGTAGGGGGCGAGTAAACACCATATATTTT	CASSLDGRGRVNTIYF
TRBJ1-4	NA	NA	TRBV19	TGTGCCAGTAGCGTGGTGTGGGCCCGAAATGAAAAACTGTTTTTT	CASSVVWARNEKLFF
TRBJ1-2	NA	NA	TRBV4-2	TGTGCCAGCAGCCAAGACGCGGCCCAAAACTATGGCTACACCTTC	CASSQDAAQNYGYTF
TRBJ2-3	NA	NA	TRBV4-2	TGTGCCAGCAGCCCCATCGGGGCTTCTAGCGCCGATACGCAGTATTTT	CASSPIGASSADTQYF
TRBJ2-1	NA	NA	TRBV5-1	TGCGCCAGCAGCTTGACAGGCGATGAGCAGTTCTTC	CASSLTGDEQFF
TRBJ2-7	TRBD1	NA	TRBV16	TGTGCCAGCAGCCCCTCCGGGACAGGGGAAGAGGAGTACTTC	CASSPSGTGEEEYF
TRBJ2-7	TRBD1	NA	TRBV28	TGTGCCAGCAGACCTGGACAGGGGGCATCCTACGAGCAGTACTTC	CASRPGQGASYEQYF
TRBJ2-1	TRBD2	NA	TRBV2	TGTGCCAGCAGGTTACTAGCGGCCCAGTTCTTC	CASRLLAAQFF
TRBJ1-1	TRBD1	NA	TRBV7-9	TGTGCCAGCACCGGGGGCAGGGGGCTGAACACTGAAGCTTTCTTT	CASTGGRGLNTEAFF
TRBJ2-2	TRBD2	NA	TRBV9	TGTGCCAGCAGCGGGTCCCTAGCGGGCTTCACCGGGGAGCTGTTTTTT	CASSGSLAGFTGELFF
TRBJ2-7	TRBD1	NA	TRBV13	TGTGCCAGCAGCCTCGGGACAGCCATCTCCTACGAGCAGTACTTC	CASSLGTAISYEQYF
TRBJ1-2	NA	many	TRBV29-1	TGCAGCGTTCAGAGGGGGGGCGGCTACACCTTC	CSVQRGGGYTF
TRBJ2-5	TRBD2	NA	TRBV5-1	TGCGCCAGCAGCTTGGCCGGGGGGGTCGGAGAGACCCAGTACTTC	CASSLAGGVGETQYF
TRBJ2-3	TRBD1	NA	TRBV5-6	TGTGCCAGCAGCCAAACTTGGGACAGTAGCACAGATACGCAGTATTTT	CASSQTWDSSTDTQYF
TRBJ2-5	TRBD1	few	TRBV19	TGTGCCAGTAGTATTGCAGGGGGCGACGAGACCCAGTACTTC	CASSIAGGDETQYF
TRBJ2-7	TRBD2	NA	TRBV11-1	TGTGCCAGCAGCTTAGATCTAGCGGCCTACGAGCAGTACTTC	CASSLDLAAYEQYF
TRBJ2-6	NA	once	TRBV4-1	TGCGCCAGCAGCCAAAGGGGTAGGGGATCTGGGGCCAACGTCCTGACTTTC	CASSQRGRGSGANVLTF
TRBJ1-1	TRBD1	NA	TRBV28	TGTGCCAGCAGTTTGGTGGGACAGGGAGGCACTGAAGCTTTCTTT	CASSLVGQGGTEAFF
TRBJ1-2	NA	NA	TRBV9	TGTGCCAGCAGCGTAGGAGACACCCCTAACTATGGCTACACCTTC	CASSVGDTPNYGYTF
TRBJ2-7	TRBD1	few	TRBV18	TGTGCCAGCTCACTTACTGACAGGGGTCACGAGCAGTACTTC	CASSLTDRGHEQYF
TRBJ2-5	TRBD1	NA	TRBV5-4	TGTGCCAGCAGCTCTGGGACAGGGGGTGACGAAGAGACCCAGTACTTC	CASSSGTGGDEETQYF
TRBJ2-7	NA	NA	TRBV7-9	TGTGCCAGCAGCTCGCGGAACCAGGGAGGCGAGCAGTACTTC	CASSSRNQGGEQYF
TRBJ1-3	NA	once	TRBV25-1	TGTGCCAGCAGTCCCGGAGGCACCATATATTTT	CASSPGGTIYF
TRBJ1-1	NA	NA	TRBV7-2	TGTGCCAGCAGCGGGGCAGGGGACACTGAAGCTTTCTTT	CASSGAGDTEAFF
TRBJ2-2	TRBD2	NA	TRBV5-4	TGTGCCAGCAGCCCGGGAGCGGGAGGTAGTACCGGGGAGCTGTTTTTT	CASSPGAGGSTGELFF
TRBJ1-5	NA	NA	TRBV5-1	TGCGCCAGCAGCGCCCAGGGTGGACAGCCCCAGCATTTT	CASSAQGGQPQHF
TRBJ2-7	NA	NA	TRBV11-2	TGTGCCAGCAGCTTAGACGGCTCCTACGAGCAGTACTTC	CASSLDGSYEQYF
TRBJ1-1	NA	NA	TRBV9	TGTGCCAGCAGCGTAGGTCAGATGAACACTGAAGCTTTCTTT	CASSVGQMNTEAFF
TRBJ2-7	NA	few	TRBV5-4	TGTGCCAGCAGCTTGTTTAACAGCCACTACGAGCAGTACTTC	CASSLFNSHYEQYF
TRBJ1-6	NA	NA	TRBV5-1	TGCGCCAGCAGCCCAGGAAGACAGGATTCACCCCTCCACTTT	CASSPGRQDSPLHF
TRBJ1-4	NA	once	TRBV11-3	TGTGCCAGCAGCCTGGGGGACATCGCAACTAATGAAAAACTGTTTTTT	CASSLGDIATNEKLFF
TRBJ2-7	NA	NA	TRBV11-3	TGTGCCAGCAGCTTAGGGGGTGGAGGCTACGAGCAGTACTTC	CASSLGGGGYEQYF
TRBJ2-1	NA	few	TRBV4-2	TGTGCCAGCAGCCAAGAGTCGAGGATACCCGGGGGTGAGCAGTTCTTC	CASSQESRIPGGEQFF
TRBJ2-7	NA	once	TRBV5-1	TGCGCCAGCAGCTTGGGATCTGACACCGAGCAGTACTTC	CASSLGSDTEQYF
TRBJ2-1	TRBD1	NA	TRBV27	TGTGCCAGCAGTCCAGGGACAGGGCTGAGTGAGCAGTTCTTC	CASSPGTGLSEQFF
TRBJ2-1	TRBD2	NA	TRBV18	TGTGCCAGCTCCCCCGGGACTAGATCTTTTGAGCAGTTCTTC	CASSPGTRSFEQFF
TRBJ2-3	TRBD1	NA	TRBV19	TGTGCCAGTAGTATAGCCCCGACAGGGACCACAGATACGCAGTATTTT	CASSIAPTGTTDTQYF
TRBJ1-1	NA	NA	TRBV7-9	TGTGCCAGCAGCCCGGGACTACGCACTGAAGCTTTCTTT	CASSPGLRTEAFF
TRBJ1-1	NA	NA	TRBV25-1	TGTGCCAGTTCCCGGAGCACTGAAGCTTTCTTT	CASSRSTEAFF
TRBJ2-3	NA	once	TRBV9	TGTGCCAGCAGCGTAGCCGGGGGTAACACAGATACGCAGTATTTT	CASSVAGGNTDTQYF
TRBJ2-3	NA	NA	TRBV7-9	TGTGCCAGCAGCCGAGGCGACTACACAGATACGCAGTATTTT	CASSRGDYTDTQYF
TRBJ2-5	TRBD1	NA	TRBV5-1	TGCGCCAGCAGCTGGACAGGGGCTCACGGGGAGGGAGGAGAGACCCAGTACTTC	CASSWTGAHGEGGETQYF